The TCR beta chain under discussion was sequenced for a study of blood T cell repertoires in COVID-19. The trim removed 3 bases at V and 3 bases at J, leaving 17 bases unmatched. CDR3 length equals 18 residues. CDR1 and CDR2 (germline): SGHNT, YYREEE (reference sequence). Assay used: immunoSEQ multiplex PCR; TCRdb lists only in-frame clones, some missing. This table has 90,000 to 120,000 clones, just over 90% appearing once. Sequenced sample: peripheral blood. This sequence joins TRBV5-4 and TRBJ1-2, with TRBD1 matching 7 bases. The origin of this receptor is a man aged 55-75 years with acute or convalescent COVID-19. The CDR3 protein is CASSSQRQGQSTYYGYTF. The CDR3 DNA is TGTGCCAGCAGCTCCCAAAGACAGGGTCAGAGTACCTACTATGGCTACACCTTC.